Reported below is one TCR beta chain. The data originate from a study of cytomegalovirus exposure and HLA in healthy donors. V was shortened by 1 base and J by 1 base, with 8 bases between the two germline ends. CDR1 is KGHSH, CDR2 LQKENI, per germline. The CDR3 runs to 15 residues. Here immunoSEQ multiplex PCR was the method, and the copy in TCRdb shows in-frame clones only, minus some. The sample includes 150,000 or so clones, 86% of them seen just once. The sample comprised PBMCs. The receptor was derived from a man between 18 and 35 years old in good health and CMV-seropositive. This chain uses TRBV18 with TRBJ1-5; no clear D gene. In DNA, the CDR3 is TGTGCCAGCTCACCACTGGCGGGGAGCAATCAGCCCCAGCATTTT. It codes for CASSPLAGSNQPQHF.